The 6 T cell receptor beta chains presented below share a single source sample, sequenced in a study of T cell repertoires in cytomegalovirus infection. In TCRdb, the reads were re-called with MiXCR into one record per CDR3 protein. The table records 600,000 to 800,000 distinct CDR3 sequences, 20% to 25% of them present only once. Material: CD8+ T cells from PBMCs. These receptors originate from a human donor in good health (CMV status not recorded). Some clones in this sample may be carry-over from other donors' samples.

This clonotype was observed a few times. The gene calls are TRBV6-2 or TRBV6-3 and TRBJ2-7; D is tentatively TRBD1 or TRBD2 (5 bases each). V lost 0 bases to trimming and J lost 0 bases, with 15 bases between them. The CDR3 is 17 amino acids. CDR1 and CDR2 from the germline V gene are MNHEY and SVGEGT. This chain's CDR3 is CASSYSTAGTSSYEQYV. CDR3 DNA sequence: TGTGCCAGCAGTTACTCAACGGCAGGGACCAGCTCCTACGAGCAGTACGTC.

This chain joins TRBV25-1 and TRBJ2-3; D call uncertain. The germline V and J ends were trimmed by 0 bases and 2 bases, with 3 bases remaining between them. The CDR3 is made up of 13 amino acids. Germline V gene sequence: CDR1 MGHDK, CDR2 SYGVNS. CDR3 region: CASSEYFTDTQYF. CDR3 coding DNA: TGTGCCAGCAGTGAATACTTCACAGATACGCAGTATTTT.

On this clonotype: At one boundary the junction diverges from the germline segment, which might be a read error. This rearrangement joins TRBV6-2 or TRBV6-3 to TRBJ2-7; 7 bases map to TRBD1. Germline V gives CDR1 MNHEY, CDR2 SVGEGT. CDR3 size: 13 residues. Here the CDR3 DNA reads TGTGCCAACAGTTCGACAGGGCCTGGGCTTCAGTACTTC. Protein: CANSSTGPGLQYF.

This clonotype was detected a few times. V and J are TRBV6-2 or TRBV6-3 and TRBJ2-1, with 9 positions matching TRBD1. V gave up 4 bases and J gave up 13 bases; unmatched junction bases: 5. Germline-derived CDR1 and CDR2 are MNHEY and SVGEGT. There are 12 residues in the CDR3. For the CDR3, the DNA is TGTGCCAGCAGTTGGACAGGGGAAGGACAGTTCTTC. Translating it yields CASSWTGEGQFF.

The chain combines TRBV2 with TRBJ2-5; 9 positions agree with TRBD1. The CDR3 is 15 amino acids. V trimming: 4 bases; J trimming: 0 bases; junction bases outside the gene matches: 3. Germline CDR1 reads SNHLY; CDR2 reads FYNNEI. The CDR3 DNA reads TGTGCCAGCAGTGGCCGGGACAGGGACCAAGAGACCCAGTACTTC. It yields the protein CASSGRDRDQETQYF.

This clonotype was counted only a few times. V usage is TRBV10-3 and J usage is TRBJ2-7; D might be TRBD1 (5 bases). The CDR3 length is 17 residues. The V gene lost 0 bases and the J gene lost 10 bases, with 25 bases spanning the gap. The germline CDR1 and CDR2 sequences are ENHRY and SYGVKD. In nucleotides, the CDR3 is TGTGCCATCAGTGAGTCAGAACTGGGGCCGGTCCTCCGTCTTCAGTACTTC. This encodes CAISESELGPVLRLQYF.